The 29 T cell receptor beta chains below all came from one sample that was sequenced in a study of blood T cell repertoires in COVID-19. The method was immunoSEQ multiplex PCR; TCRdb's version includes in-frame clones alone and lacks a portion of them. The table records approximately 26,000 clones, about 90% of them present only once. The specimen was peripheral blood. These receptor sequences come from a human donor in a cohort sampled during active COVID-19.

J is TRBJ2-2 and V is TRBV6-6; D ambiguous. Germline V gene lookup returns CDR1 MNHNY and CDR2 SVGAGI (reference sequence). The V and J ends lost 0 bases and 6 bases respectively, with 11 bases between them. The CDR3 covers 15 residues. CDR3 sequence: CASSYSSPEAGELFF. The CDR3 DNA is TGTGCCAGCAGTTACTCCTCCCCAGAAGCCGGGGAGCTGTTTTTT.

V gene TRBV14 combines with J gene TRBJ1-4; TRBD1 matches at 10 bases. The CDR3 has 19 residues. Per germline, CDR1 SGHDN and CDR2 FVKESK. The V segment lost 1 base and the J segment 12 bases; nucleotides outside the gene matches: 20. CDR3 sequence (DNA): TGTGCCAGCAGCCAAGTGATCAGGGGGGACAGGGGACTCAAAGTCCAACTGTTTTTT. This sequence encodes CASSQVIRGDRGLKVQLFF.

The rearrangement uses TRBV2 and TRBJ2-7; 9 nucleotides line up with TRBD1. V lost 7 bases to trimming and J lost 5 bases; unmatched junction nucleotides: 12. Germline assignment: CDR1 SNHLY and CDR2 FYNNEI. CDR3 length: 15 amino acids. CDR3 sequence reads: CASTLPGTGFDEQYF. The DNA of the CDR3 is TGTGCCAGCACACTTCCCGGGACAGGGTTCGACGAGCAGTACTTC. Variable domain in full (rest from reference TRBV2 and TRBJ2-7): EPEVTQTPSHQVTQMGQEVILRCVPISNHLYFYWYRQILGQKVEFLVSFYNNEISEKSEIFDDQFSVERPDGSNFTLKIRSTKLEDSAMYFCASTLPGTGFDEQYFGPGTRLTVT.

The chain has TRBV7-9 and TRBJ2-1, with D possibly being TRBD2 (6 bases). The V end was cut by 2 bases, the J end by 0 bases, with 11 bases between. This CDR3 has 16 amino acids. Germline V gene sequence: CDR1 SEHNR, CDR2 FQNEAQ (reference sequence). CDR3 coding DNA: TGTGCCAGCAGCTTAAATCGGGGGACCTCCTACAATGAGCAGTTCTTC. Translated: CASSLNRGTSYNEQFF.

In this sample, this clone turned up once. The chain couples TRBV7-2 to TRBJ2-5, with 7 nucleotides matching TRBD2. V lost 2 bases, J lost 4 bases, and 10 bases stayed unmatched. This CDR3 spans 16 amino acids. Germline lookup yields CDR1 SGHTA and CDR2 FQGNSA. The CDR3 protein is CASSLMGAGIIETQYF. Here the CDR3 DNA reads TGTGCCAGCAGCTTAATGGGAGCGGGGATAATAGAGACCCAGTACTTC.

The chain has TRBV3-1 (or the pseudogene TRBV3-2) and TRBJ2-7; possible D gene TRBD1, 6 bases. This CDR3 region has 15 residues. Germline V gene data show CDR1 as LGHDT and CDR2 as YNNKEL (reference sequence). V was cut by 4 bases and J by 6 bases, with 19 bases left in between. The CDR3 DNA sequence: TGTGCCAGCAGCCTAGAACCCCGGGACACAAGCGAGCAGTACTTC. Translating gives CASSLEPRDTSEQYF.

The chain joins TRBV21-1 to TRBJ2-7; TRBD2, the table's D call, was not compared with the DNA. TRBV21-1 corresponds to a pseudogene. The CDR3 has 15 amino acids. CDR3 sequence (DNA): TGTGCCAGCAGCAAAGTTCTAGCGCTGGGTTACGAGCAGTACTTC. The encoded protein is CASSKVLALGYEQYF.

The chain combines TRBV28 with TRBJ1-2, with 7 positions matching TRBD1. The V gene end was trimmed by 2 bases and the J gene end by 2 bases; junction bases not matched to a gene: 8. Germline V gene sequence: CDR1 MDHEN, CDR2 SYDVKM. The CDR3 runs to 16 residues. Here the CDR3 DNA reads TGTGCCAGCAGTTTAATTGCAGGGGGGTTAAACTATGGCTACACCTTC. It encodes CASSLIAGGLNYGYTF.

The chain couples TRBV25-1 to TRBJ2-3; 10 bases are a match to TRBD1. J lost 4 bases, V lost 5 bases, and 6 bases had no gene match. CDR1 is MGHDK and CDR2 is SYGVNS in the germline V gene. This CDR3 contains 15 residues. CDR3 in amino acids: CASSQATGGADTQYF. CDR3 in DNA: TGTGCCAGCAGTCAGGCGACAGGGGGCGCAGATACGCAGTATTTT. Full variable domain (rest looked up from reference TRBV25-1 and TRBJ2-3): EADIYQTPRYLVIGTGKKITLECSQTMGHDKMYWYQQDPGMELHLIHYSYGVNSTEKGDLSSESTVSRIRTEHFPLTLESARPSHTSQYLCASSQATGGADTQYFGPGTRLTVL.

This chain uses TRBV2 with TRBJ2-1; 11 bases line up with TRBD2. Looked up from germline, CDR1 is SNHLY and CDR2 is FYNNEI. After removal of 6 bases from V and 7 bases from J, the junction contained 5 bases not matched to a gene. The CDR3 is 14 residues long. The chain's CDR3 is CASRLLAGVNEQFF. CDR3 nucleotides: TGTGCCAGCAGACTACTAGCGGGAGTTAATGAGCAGTTCTTC.

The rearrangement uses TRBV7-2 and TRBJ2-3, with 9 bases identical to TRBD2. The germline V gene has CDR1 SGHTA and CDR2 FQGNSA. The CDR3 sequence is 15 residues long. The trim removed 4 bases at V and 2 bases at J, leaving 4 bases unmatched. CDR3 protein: CASSSLAGATDTQYF. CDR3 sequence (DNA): TGTGCCAGCAGCTCCTTAGCGGGAGCCACAGATACGCAGTATTTT.

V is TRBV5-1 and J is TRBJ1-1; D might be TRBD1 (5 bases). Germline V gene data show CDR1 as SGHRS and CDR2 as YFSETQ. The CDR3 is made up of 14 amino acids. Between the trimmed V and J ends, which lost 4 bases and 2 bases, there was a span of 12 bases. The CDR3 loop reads CASSEGTGNTEAFF. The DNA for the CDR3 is TGCGCCAGCAGCGAGGGGACTGGCAACACTGAAGCTTTCTTT.

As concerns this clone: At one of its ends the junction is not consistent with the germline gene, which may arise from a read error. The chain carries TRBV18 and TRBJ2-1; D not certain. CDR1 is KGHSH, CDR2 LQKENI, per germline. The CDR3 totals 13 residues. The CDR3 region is CASSFGSSNEQFF. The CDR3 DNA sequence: TGTGCCAGCTCTTTCGGGTCCTCCAATGAGCAGTTCTTC.

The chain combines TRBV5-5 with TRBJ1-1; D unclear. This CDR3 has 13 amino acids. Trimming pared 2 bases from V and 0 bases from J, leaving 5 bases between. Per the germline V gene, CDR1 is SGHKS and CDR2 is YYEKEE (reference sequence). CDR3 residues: CASSFYVNTEAFF. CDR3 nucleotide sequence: TGTGCCAGCAGCTTCTATGTGAACACTGAAGCTTTCTTT. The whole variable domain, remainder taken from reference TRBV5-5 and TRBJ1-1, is DAGVTQSPTHLIKTRGQQVTLRCSPISGHKSVSWYQQVLGQGPQFIFQYYEKEERGRGNFPDRFSARQFPNYSSELNVNALLLGDSALYLCASSFYVNTEAFFGQGTRLTVV.

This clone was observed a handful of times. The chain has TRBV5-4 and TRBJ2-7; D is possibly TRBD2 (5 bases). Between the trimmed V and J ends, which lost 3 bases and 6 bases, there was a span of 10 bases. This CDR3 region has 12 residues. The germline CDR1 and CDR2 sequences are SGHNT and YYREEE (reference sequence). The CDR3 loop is CASSSLGREQYF. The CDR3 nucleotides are TGTGCCAGCAGCTCACTAGGGCGCGAGCAGTACTTC.

CDR3 nucleotide sequence: TGTGCCAGCAGTACTAGCGGGGGGAACACAGATACGCAGTATTTT. It is translated as CASSTSGGNTDTQYF. V is TRBV6-4 and J is TRBJ2-3, with 12 bases matching TRBD2. This CDR3 contains 15 residues. Germline lookup yields CDR1 MRHNA and CDR2 SNTAGT. V lost 5 bases and J lost 2; bases outside the gene matches: 2.

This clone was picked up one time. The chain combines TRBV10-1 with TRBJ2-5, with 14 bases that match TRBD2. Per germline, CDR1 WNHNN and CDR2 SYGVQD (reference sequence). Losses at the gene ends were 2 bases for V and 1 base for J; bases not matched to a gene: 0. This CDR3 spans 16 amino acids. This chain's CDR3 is CASSEGTSGGQETQYF. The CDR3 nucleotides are TGCGCCAGCAGTGAGGGGACTAGCGGGGGCCAAGAGACCCAGTACTTC.

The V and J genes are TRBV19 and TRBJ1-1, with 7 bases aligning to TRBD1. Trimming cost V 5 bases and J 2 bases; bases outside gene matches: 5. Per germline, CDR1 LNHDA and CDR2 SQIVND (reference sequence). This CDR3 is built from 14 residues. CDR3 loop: CASSPRQGNTEAFF. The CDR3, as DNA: TGTGCCAGTAGTCCACGACAGGGTAACACTGAAGCTTTCTTT.

DNA of the CDR3: TGTGCCATCAGTGTATCCGGGGAGAACACAGATACGCAGTATTTT. Its protein product is CAISVSGENTDTQYF. This chain uses TRBV10-3 with TRBJ2-3, with D possibly matching TRBD2 (5 bases). Germline V gene lookup returns CDR1 ENHRY and CDR2 SYGVKD. Trimming took 4 bases from V and 2 from J, leaving 13 bases between them. The CDR3 runs to 15 residues.

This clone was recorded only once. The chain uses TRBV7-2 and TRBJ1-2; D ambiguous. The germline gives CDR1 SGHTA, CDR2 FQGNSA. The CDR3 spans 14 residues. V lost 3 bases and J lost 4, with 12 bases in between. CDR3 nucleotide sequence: TGTGCCAGCAGCTTCGCTTTATATAGCTATGGCTACACCTTC. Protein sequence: CASSFALYSYGYTF. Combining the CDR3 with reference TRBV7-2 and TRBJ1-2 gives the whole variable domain GAGVSQSPSNKVTEKGKDVELRCDPISGHTALYWYRQSLGQGLEFLIYFQGNSAPDKSGLPSDRFSAERTGGSVSTLTIQRTQQEDSAVYLCASSFALYSYGYTFGSGTRLTVV.

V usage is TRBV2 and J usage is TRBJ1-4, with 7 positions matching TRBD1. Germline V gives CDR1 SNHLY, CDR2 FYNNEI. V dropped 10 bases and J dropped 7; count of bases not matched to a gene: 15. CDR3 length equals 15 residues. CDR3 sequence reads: CATSYQGGSLEKLFF. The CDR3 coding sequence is TGTGCCACCTCATACCAAGGGGGCAGCCTTGAAAAACTGTTTTTT. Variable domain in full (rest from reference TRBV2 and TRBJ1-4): EPEVTQTPSHQVTQMGQEVILRCVPISNHLYFYWYRQILGQKVEFLVSFYNNEISEKSEIFDDQFSVERPDGSNFTLKIRSTKLEDSAMYFCATSYQGGSLEKLFFGSGTQLSVL.

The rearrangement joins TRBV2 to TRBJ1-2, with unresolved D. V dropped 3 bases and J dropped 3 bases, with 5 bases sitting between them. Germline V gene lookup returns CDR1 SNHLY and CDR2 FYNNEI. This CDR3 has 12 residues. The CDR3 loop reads CASSDHDYGYTF. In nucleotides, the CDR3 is TGTGCCAGCAGTGATCATGACTATGGCTACACCTTC.

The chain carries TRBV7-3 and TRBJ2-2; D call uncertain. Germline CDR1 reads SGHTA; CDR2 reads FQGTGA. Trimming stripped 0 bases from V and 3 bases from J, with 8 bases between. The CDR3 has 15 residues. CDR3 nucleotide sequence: TGTGCCAGCAGCTTAACGGTCGGGTACACCGGGGAGCTGTTTTTT. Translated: CASSLTVGYTGELFF.

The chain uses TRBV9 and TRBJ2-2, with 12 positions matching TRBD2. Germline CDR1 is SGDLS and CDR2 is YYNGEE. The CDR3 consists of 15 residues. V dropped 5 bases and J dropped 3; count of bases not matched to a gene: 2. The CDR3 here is CASRRTSGDTGELFF. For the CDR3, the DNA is TGTGCCAGCAGACGGACTAGCGGGGACACCGGGGAGCTGTTTTTT.

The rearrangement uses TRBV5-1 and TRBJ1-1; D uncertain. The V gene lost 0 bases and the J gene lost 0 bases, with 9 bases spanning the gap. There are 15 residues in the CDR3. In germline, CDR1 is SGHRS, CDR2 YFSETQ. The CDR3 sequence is CASSLGRPMNTEAFF. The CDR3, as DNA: TGCGCCAGCAGCTTGGGCAGGCCGATGAACACTGAAGCTTTCTTT.

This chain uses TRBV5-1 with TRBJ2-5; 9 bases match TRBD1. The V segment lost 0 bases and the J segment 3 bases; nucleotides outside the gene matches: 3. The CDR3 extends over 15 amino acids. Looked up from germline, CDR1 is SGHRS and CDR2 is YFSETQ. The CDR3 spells CASSLDGTGKETQYF. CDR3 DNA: TGCGCCAGCAGCTTGGACGGGACAGGGAAAGAGACCCAGTACTTC.

CDR3: CASSLGQGVGEQFF. CDR3 nucleotides: TGCGCCAGCAGCTTGGGACAGGGGGTAGGGGAGCAGTTCTTC. V and J are TRBV5-1 and TRBJ2-1; TRBD1 matches at 9 bases. V lost 0 bases and J lost 10; bases outside the gene matches: 5. CDR3 length equals 14 residues. Germline CDR1 SGHRS, CDR2 YFSETQ.

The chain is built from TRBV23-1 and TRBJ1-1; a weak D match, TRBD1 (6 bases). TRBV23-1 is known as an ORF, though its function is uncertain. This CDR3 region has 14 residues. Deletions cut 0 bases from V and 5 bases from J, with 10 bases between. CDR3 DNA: TGCGCCAGCAGTCAATCCAGGGGAGGGACTGAAGCTTTCTTT. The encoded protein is CASSQSRGGTEAFF.

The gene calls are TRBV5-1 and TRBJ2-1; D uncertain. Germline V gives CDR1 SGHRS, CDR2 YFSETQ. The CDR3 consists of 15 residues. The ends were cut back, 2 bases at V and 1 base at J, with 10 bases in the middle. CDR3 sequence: CASSLHLASYNEQFF. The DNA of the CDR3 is TGCGCCAGCAGCTTACACCTTGCTTCCTACAATGAGCAGTTCTTC.